A single sample gave rise to the 32 T cell receptor beta chains below, sequenced in a study of cytomegalovirus exposure and HLA in healthy donors. PCR employed 60 Vbeta and 13 Jbeta primers. The repertoire was sequenced with immunoSEQ multiplex PCR; TCRdb's copy has only in-frame clones and lacks some. The repertoire has roughly 160,000 clones, roughly 80% of them found once; the top ten carry roughly 3.6%. The source material was PBMCs. The receptors shown here come from a man between 25 and 39 years old in good health and CMV-seropositive.

V is TRBV30 and J is TRBJ2-7, with TRBD2 matching 9 bases. The CDR3 has 14 amino acids. V was pared by 3 bases and J by 5 bases, with 8 bases of the junction left unmatched. CDR1 is GTSNPN and CDR2 is SVGIG in the germline V gene (reference sequence). CDR3 in DNA: TGTGCCTGGAGAGGCGGGGGGGGACGGAACGAGCAGTACTTC. This encodes CAWRGGGGRNEQYF. Full variable domain (outside the CDR3, taken from reference TRBV30 and TRBJ2-7): SQTIHQWPATLVQPVGSPLSLECTVEGTSNPNLYWYRQAAGRGLQLLFYSVGIGQISSEVPQNLSASRPQDRQFILSSKKLLLSDSGFYLCAWRGGGGRNEQYFGPGTRLTVT.

This rearrangement joins TRBV7-8 to TRBJ2-5; D gene uncertain. Trimming removed 1 base from V and 0 bases from J, with 6 bases in between. This CDR3 is built from 14 residues. The V gene's germline CDR1 is SGHVS and CDR2 FQNEAQ. The CDR3: CASSLDSHQETQYF. The CDR3 coding sequence is TGTGCCAGCAGCTTAGACAGCCACCAAGAGACCCAGTACTTC.

The rearrangement uses TRBV2 and TRBJ2-3; TRBD1 matches at 10 bases. The length of the CDR3 is 15 residues. Germline V gene lookup returns CDR1 SNHLY and CDR2 FYNNEI. The V gene end was trimmed by 6 bases and the J gene end by 2 bases; junction bases not matched to a gene: 5. CDR3 in amino acids: CASRGDRGPTDTQYF. In DNA, the CDR3 is TGTGCCAGCAGGGGGGACAGGGGACCCACAGATACGCAGTATTTT.

The rearrangement links TRBV5-1 to TRBJ2-5, with a tentative D call TRBD1 (5 bases). This CDR3 is 15 amino acids long. V was pared by 4 bases and J by 3 bases, with 16 bases between. Germline CDR1 is SGHRS and CDR2 is YFSETQ. CDR3 amino acids: CASSQNTGAEETQYF. Here the CDR3 DNA reads TGCGCCAGCAGCCAAAACACAGGAGCCGAAGAGACCCAGTACTTC.

This clone was picked up one time. The rearrangement uses TRBV5-1 and TRBJ2-7; D is ambiguous. The CDR3 contains 15 residues. Germline CDR1 SGHRS, CDR2 YFSETQ. The V end was cut by 3 bases, the J end by 5 bases, with 18 bases between. CDR3 in DNA: TGCGCCAGCAGCTCACCGGTGGCCGGAGAAGACGAGCAGTACTTC. This sequence encodes CASSSPVAGEDEQYF.

This sequence joins TRBV2 and TRBJ1-5, with D uncertain. The CDR3 loop spans 14 amino acids. CDR1 is SNHLY and CDR2 is FYNNEI in the germline V gene. The V end was cut by 2 bases, the J end by 7 bases, with 12 bases between. CDR3 DNA sequence: TGTGCCAGCAGTGAAAGGATACAGCAGCAGCCCCAGCATTTT. This encodes CASSERIQQQPQHF.

V is TRBV15 and J is TRBJ2-3; TRBD1 is a possible D gene (6 bases). Looked up from germline, CDR1 is LNHNV and CDR2 is YYDKDF (reference sequence). The V end was cut by 0 bases, the J end by 0 bases, with 13 bases between. This CDR3 is 17 amino acids long. The CDR3 region has the DNA TGTGCCACCAGCAGAGACCCACAGGGAACCAGCACAGATACGCAGTATTTT. Translating it yields CATSRDPQGTSTDTQYF.

The rearrangement links TRBV19 to TRBJ1-1, with 10 bases fitting TRBD1. The J segment lost 4 bases and the V segment lost 8 bases, leaving 10 bases of the junction unmatched. CDR3 length: 15 amino acids. Germline values: CDR1 LNHDA, CDR2 SQIVND (reference sequence). The CDR3 reads CASLDRGRISTEAFF. CDR3 nucleotide sequence: TGTGCCAGTCTTGACAGGGGGCGCATCAGCACTGAAGCTTTCTTT.

The chain has TRBV30 and TRBJ2-7; D might be TRBD1 (6 bases). This CDR3 has 16 amino acids. Germline-derived CDR1 and CDR2 are GTSNPN and SVGIG (reference sequence). Trimming took 6 bases from V and 2 from J, leaving 23 bases between them. The CDR3 DNA follows: TGTGCCTGCACCAGACCAGAACAGGGCCCAACCTACGAGCAGTACTTC. Translation gives CACTRPEQGPTYEQYF.

This clone was counted a few times. This CDR3 reads CATSRDLGQFHEQYF. CDR3 nucleotide sequence: TGTGCCACCAGCAGAGACCTGGGACAGTTCCACGAGCAGTACTTC. The chain has TRBV15 and TRBJ2-7, with 7 bases lining up with TRBD1. The CDR3 loop spans 15 amino acids. Germline CDR1 reads LNHNV; CDR2 reads YYDKDF (reference sequence). Trimming cost V 0 bases and J 5 bases; bases outside gene matches: 7.

The rearrangement joins TRBV2 to TRBJ1-5; D gene uncertain. The ends were cut back, 1 base at V and 1 base at J, with 11 bases in the middle. This CDR3 region has 16 residues. Germline-derived CDR1 and CDR2 are SNHLY and FYNNEI. The CDR3 nucleotides are TGTGCCAGCAGTGAAGGGGGAGGCGGGAGCAATCAGCCCCAGCATTTT. Translated: CASSEGGGGSNQPQHF.

This clone was observed once. CDR3 region: CAWSAGAGGRYEQYF. Written as DNA, the CDR3 is TGTGCCTGGAGTGCGGGCGCGGGGGGGCGCTACGAGCAGTACTTC. This chain links TRBV30 with TRBJ2-7, with 9 bases lining up with TRBD2. Germline assignment: CDR1 GTSNPN and CDR2 SVGIG (reference sequence). V gave up 1 base and J gave up 3 bases; unmatched junction bases: 7. The CDR3 has 15 residues.

The chain recombines TRBV30 with TRBJ2-3; weak D call: TRBD1 (7 bases). The CDR3 is made up of 13 amino acids. CDR1 is GTSNPN and CDR2 is SVGIG in the germline V gene (reference sequence). The V end lost 6 bases, the J end lost 0 bases, and 10 bases lay between the germline ends. The DNA of the CDR3 is TGTGCCTGCGCGGGACAGAGCACAGATACGCAGTATTTT. This translates into CACAGQSTDTQYF.

The rearrangement uses TRBV19 and TRBJ2-3; 10 bases fit TRBD2. V gave up 2 bases and J gave up 5 bases; unmatched junction bases: 4. The germline V gene encodes CDR1 LNHDA and CDR2 SQIVND (reference sequence). There are 15 residues in the CDR3. In DNA, the CDR3 is TGTGCCAGTAGTATAAGAGCGGGGGGGGGAGATACGCAGTATTTT. It is translated as CASSIRAGGGDTQYF.

This rearrangement joins TRBV5-6 to TRBJ2-3, with a possible D match to TRBD1 (5 bases). Germline CDR1 and CDR2: SGHDT and YYEEEE. The length of the CDR3 is 16 residues. V dropped 4 bases and J dropped 2 bases, with 17 bases sitting between them. This CDR3 is CASSPGFALHTDTQYF. In DNA, the CDR3 is TGTGCCAGCAGCCCAGGGTTTGCATTACACACAGATACGCAGTATTTT.

This clone came up a few times. The chain couples TRBV6-1 to TRBJ1-5; D gene unclear. The CDR3 is 13 amino acids. Germline CDR1 MNHNS, CDR2 SASEGT. Between the trimmed V and J ends, which lost 6 bases and 3 bases, there was a span of 9 bases. CDR3 in DNA: TGTGCCAGCAGGAACAGTAACAATCAGCCCCAGCATTTT. Its protein is CASRNSNNQPQHF.

The chain uses TRBV10-1 and TRBJ2-1, with a weak D call TRBD2 (12 bases). V was trimmed by 7 bases and J by 5 bases, leaving 27 bases between them. CDR1 and CDR2 (germline): WNHNN, SYGVQD (reference sequence). This CDR3 spans 18 amino acids. The chain's CDR3 is CASMDRGLPSGGDNEQFF. CDR3 in DNA: TGCGCCAGCATGGACAGGGGGCTACCTAGCGGGGGGGACAATGAGCAGTTCTTC.

This rearrangement joins TRBV27 to TRBJ2-3, with 8 bases lining up with TRBD2. V shed 3 bases, J shed 5 bases, and the junction held 10 bases outside the gene matches. Germline CDR1 and CDR2: MNHEY and SMNVEV (reference sequence). The CDR3 spans 16 residues. The CDR3 loop is CASSFEAGVPLDTQYF. The CDR3 nucleotides read TGTGCCAGCAGTTTCGAAGCGGGGGTCCCCTTAGATACGCAGTATTTT.

This clone has just one count. The gene calls are TRBV11-2 and TRBJ2-5; a weak D match, TRBD1 (5 bases). The CDR3 sequence is 11 residues long. V shed 9 bases and J shed 6 bases, with 11 bases lying between them. The V gene's germline CDR1 is SGHAT and CDR2 FQNNGV. The CDR3 protein is CASSGPQTQYF. CDR3 in DNA: TGTGCCAGTTCAGGGCCCCAGACCCAGTACTTC.

This CDR3 reads CASSPRQGAHEQYF. CDR3 nucleotides: TGTGCCAGCTCACCTAGACAGGGGGCCCACGAGCAGTACTTC. V is TRBV18 and J is TRBJ2-7, with 10 bases fitting TRBD1. Germline CDR1 KGHSH, CDR2 LQKENI. The trim removed 3 bases at V and 5 bases at J, leaving 4 bases unmatched. There are 14 residues in the CDR3.

This clone was seen a single time. This chain connects TRBV5-8 to TRBJ2-1, with D possibly matching TRBD2 (6 bases). CDR3 size: 15 residues. Per the germline V gene, CDR1 is SGHTS and CDR2 is YDEGEE. V was shortened by 0 bases and J by 9 bases, with 16 bases between the two germline ends. CDR3 in amino acids: CASSLGRDVYGEQFF. In DNA, the CDR3 is TGTGCCAGCAGCTTGGGGAGGGATGTTTATGGTGAGCAGTTCTTC.

This chain joins TRBV18 and TRBJ2-1, with 11 bases that match TRBD1. CDR1 is KGHSH and CDR2 is LQKENI in the germline V gene. CDR3 length: 15 residues. V was pared by 1 base and J by 9 bases, with 5 bases of the junction left unmatched. In DNA, the CDR3 is TGTGCCAGCTCACCACTGGGACAGGGGGAGGTTGAGCAGTTCTTC. It yields the protein CASSPLGQGEVEQFF.

For the CDR3, the DNA is TGTGCCAGCGGAGCCCGCCGGGACAGCTACACTGAAGCTTTCTTT. This codes for CASGARRDSYTEAFF. V usage is TRBV28 and J usage is TRBJ1-1; 7 nucleotides match TRBD1. V lost 8 bases to trimming and J lost 3 bases; unmatched junction nucleotides: 12. Germline V lookup: CDR1 MDHEN, CDR2 SYDVKM. The CDR3 runs 15 residues.

This chain joins TRBV9 and TRBJ2-3; D perhaps matches TRBD2 (5 bases). Per the germline V gene, CDR1 is SGDLS and CDR2 is YYNGEE. The CDR3 length is 15 residues. The V end lost 0 bases, the J end lost 4 bases, and 12 bases lay between the germline ends. CDR3 loop: CASSVEGSYSDTQYF. The CDR3 DNA is TGTGCCAGCAGCGTAGAAGGGAGTTACTCAGATACGCAGTATTTT.

This clone was observed a single time. This chain's CDR3 is CASSSDIAGGNEQFF. CDR3 in DNA: TGTGCCAGCAGCTCCGACATAGCGGGGGGAAATGAGCAGTTCTTC. This chain uses TRBV13 with TRBJ2-1; 10 positions match TRBD2. This CDR3 is built from 15 residues. In germline, CDR1 is PRHDT, CDR2 FYEKMQ (reference sequence). Unmatched junction bases numbered 7, after V lost 4 bases and J lost 7 bases.

This clone has more than one count but fewer than ten. The V gene is TRBV7-2, the J gene TRBJ2-7, with 7 bases matching TRBD2. Germline V gives CDR1 SGHTA, CDR2 FQGNSA. V dropped 5 bases and J dropped 3; count of bases not matched to a gene: 7. The CDR3 is 14 amino acids. The CDR3 region is CASSAGLRIYEQYF. The CDR3 DNA sequence: TGTGCCAGCAGCGCGGGACTACGGATCTACGAGCAGTACTTC.

The CDR3 sequence is CASSLQEVGELFF. The CDR3 DNA reads TGTGCCAGCAGTTTACAGGAAGTCGGGGAGCTGTTTTTT. This chain links TRBV27 with TRBJ2-2; D call uncertain. Trimming pared 2 bases from V and 7 bases from J, leaving 8 bases between. The CDR3 has 13 amino acids. Germline loops: CDR1 MNHEY, CDR2 SMNVEV (reference sequence).

The chain links TRBV30 to TRBJ1-5; 7 bases fit TRBD1. Germline CDR1 reads GTSNPN; CDR2 reads SVGIG (reference sequence). Trimming removed 3 bases from V and 5 bases from J; junction bases left unmatched: 7. CDR3 length: 14 residues. Here the CDR3 reads CAWSPRQGHQPQHF. CDR3 in DNA: TGTGCCTGGAGCCCTCGACAGGGACATCAGCCCCAGCATTTT.

V usage is TRBV5-1 and J usage is TRBJ2-7; 11 bases agree with TRBD1. CDR3 length: 16 residues. Losses at the gene ends were 4 bases for V and 6 bases for J; bases not matched to a gene: 12. Looked up from germline, CDR1 is SGHRS and CDR2 is YFSETQ. CDR3 residues: CASSGVTLGTGGEQYF. The CDR3 DNA sequence: TGCGCCAGCAGCGGAGTTACCTTAGGGACAGGGGGCGAGCAGTACTTC. The variable domain in full, completed from reference TRBV5-1 and TRBJ2-7, reads KAGVTQTPRYLIKTRGQQVTLSCSPISGHRSVSWYQQTPGQGLQFLFEYFSETQRNKGNFPGRFSGRQFSNSRSEMNVSTLELGDSALYLCASSGVTLGTGGEQYFGPGTRLTVT.

This clone has only a few counts. The gene calls are TRBV6-1 and TRBJ1-5; no clear D gene. The CDR3 extends over 14 amino acids. V was trimmed by 3 bases and J by 9 bases, leaving 15 bases between them. Germline CDR1 is MNHNS and CDR2 is SASEGT. CDR3 residues: CASSDGVGSPPQHF. The CDR3 DNA reads TGTGCCAGCAGTGATGGAGTGGGTAGTCCGCCCCAGCATTTT.

With respect to this clone: Other nucleotide sequences from this sample produce the same CDR3. The chain employs TRBV6-6 and TRBJ2-5; unclear D gene. The CDR3 consists of 14 residues. The V end lost 0 bases, the J end lost 2 bases, and 7 bases lay between the germline ends. Per the germline V gene, CDR1 is MNHNY and CDR2 is SVGAGI (reference sequence). The CDR3 here is CASSYSGQQETQYF. The CDR3 bases are TGTGCCAGCAGTTACTCGGGCCAGCAAGAGACCCAGTACTTC.

The chain combines TRBV6-5 with TRBJ2-3; the D is unclear. Trimming pared 7 bases from V and 1 base from J, leaving 9 bases between. This CDR3 region has 13 residues. The germline V gene has CDR1 MNHEY and CDR2 SVGAGI. As DNA, the CDR3 is TGTGCCAGCAACGGGTTCCGCACAGATACGCAGTATTTT. This translates into CASNGFRTDTQYF.